These 11 T cell receptor beta chains share one sample of origin, sequenced in a study of blood T cell repertoires in COVID-19. Measured with immunoSEQ multiplex PCR; TCRdb has only the in-frame clones, and not every one. The top ten clones hold 14% of a sample with about 89,000 clones, 55% to 75% of them seen once. Sequenced material: peripheral blood. The receptors were gathered from a woman older than 75 with acute or convalescent COVID-19.

The V call is TRBV3-1 (or the pseudogene TRBV3-2), the J call TRBJ1-6; D not certain. Trimming took 0 bases from V and 0 from J, leaving 15 bases between them. The CDR3 is made up of 19 amino acids. Germline V gene lookup returns CDR1 LGHDT and CDR2 YNNKEL (reference sequence). Written as DNA, the CDR3 is TGTGCCAGCAGCCAAGACCCCTGGGAGTTCCACTCCTATAATTCACCCCTCCACTTT. This encodes CASSQDPWEFHSYNSPLHF.

The CDR3 loop is CATSKVAGGAQETQYF. In DNA, the CDR3 is TGTGCCACCAGCAAGGTAGCGGGGGGGGCACAAGAGACCCAGTACTTC. The gene calls are TRBV15 and TRBJ2-5; 11 bases match TRBD2. This CDR3 spans 16 amino acids. Trimming took 4 bases from V and 2 from J; bases not matched to a gene: 6. In germline, CDR1 is LNHNV, CDR2 YYDKDF (reference sequence).

CDR3 coding DNA: TGTGCCAGCAGTTACTCGGGACAGGGGCGGGAGCAGTTCTTC. Translated, it gives CASSYSGQGREQFF. This chain connects TRBV6-5 to TRBJ2-1, with TRBD1 matching over 10 bases. The CDR3 covers 14 residues. CDR1 and CDR2 from the germline V gene are MNHEY and SVGAGI. V lost 0 bases and J lost 10; bases outside the gene matches: 3.

The rearrangement joins TRBV23-1 to TRBJ1-1, with D perhaps TRBD1 (6 bases). TRBV23-1 is annotated as an ORF whose role is uncertain. The CDR3 extends over 17 amino acids. V was clipped by 1 base and J by 6 bases, with 21 bases between them. This CDR3 is CASSQLALRVPGAEAFF. DNA for the CDR3: TGCGCCAGCAGTCAATTGGCCCTTCGTGTGCCAGGGGCTGAAGCTTTCTTT.

The gene calls are TRBV19 and TRBJ1-1; 8 bases map to TRBD1. V was clipped by 1 base and J by 3 bases; unmatched bases: 4. The CDR3 has 15 amino acids. Germline V gene lookup returns CDR1 LNHDA and CDR2 SQIVND (reference sequence). CDR3 loop: CASSIVGQGYTEAFF. CDR3 nucleotides: TGTGCCAGTAGTATAGTAGGACAGGGATACACTGAAGCTTTCTTT.

This clone was seen more than once but under ten times. The chain carries TRBV9 and TRBJ1-1, with D unresolved. The V end lost 0 bases, the J end lost 1 base, and 16 bases lay between the germline ends. Germline V gives CDR1 SGDLS, CDR2 YYNGEE. The CDR3 is made up of 17 amino acids. CDR3: CASSVAGDTFSNTEAFF. CDR3 in DNA: TGTGCCAGCAGCGTAGCGGGAGACACTTTTTCGAACACTGAAGCTTTCTTT.

This clone was seen only once. The genes are TRBV7-9 and TRBJ1-6; D gene unclear. CDR3 length: 14 residues. V was clipped by 5 bases and J by 6 bases, with 11 bases between them. The germline gives CDR1 SEHNR, CDR2 FQNEAQ (reference sequence). The DNA for the CDR3 is TGTGCCAGCAGCCGATTGGACTCTAATTCACCCCTCCACTTT. Translating gives CASSRLDSNSPLHF.

This clone was seen more than once but under ten times. The genes are TRBV5-1 and TRBJ2-2; 8 bases fit TRBD1. V was clipped by 4 bases and J by 4 bases; unmatched bases: 9. The germline CDR1 and CDR2 sequences are SGHRS and YFSETQ. The CDR3 runs to 16 residues. The DNA of the CDR3 is TGCGCCAGCAGCGCCCCGACAGGGGTAGGCACCGGGGAGCTGTTTTTT. This gives the protein CASSAPTGVGTGELFF.

The chain combines TRBV15 with TRBJ1-1, with TRBD1 matching 11 bases. The CDR3 is 15 residues long. From germline, CDR1 is LNHNV and CDR2 YYDKDF (reference sequence). Trimming cost V 1 base and J 7 bases; bases outside gene matches: 5. CDR3 protein: CATSRGTGGGIEAFF. CDR3 DNA sequence: TGTGCCACCAGCAGAGGGACAGGGGGCGGGATTGAAGCTTTCTTT.

In this sample, this clone turned up a few times. The rearrangement links TRBV27 to TRBJ1-2; 8 bases agree with TRBD1. The V and J ends lost 5 bases and 8 bases, in that order; junction bases with no gene match: 7. This CDR3 is built from 13 residues. Germline values: CDR1 MNHEY, CDR2 SMNVEV (reference sequence). Here the CDR3 reads CASSLRTGKGYTF. The CDR3 nucleotides read TGTGCCAGCAGTCTACGGACAGGGAAGGGCTACACCTTC.

The rearrangement uses TRBV3-1 (or the pseudogene TRBV3-2) and TRBJ1-1; 7 nucleotides line up with TRBD1. V was clipped by 6 bases and J by 1 base; unmatched bases: 2. Germline V CDR1 and CDR2: LGHDT, YNNKEL (reference sequence). The CDR3 sequence is 13 residues long. CDR3 sequence (DNA): TGTGCCAGCAGGGGACAGCCGAACACTGAAGCTTTCTTT. Residues: CASRGQPNTEAFF.